These T cell receptor beta chains were read from a single sample in a study of blood T cell repertoires in COVID-19. Repertoires were generated with immunoSEQ multiplex PCR, while TCRdb's copy carries only in-frame clones and drops some. The sample has around 100,000 clones; approximately 80% are singletons. The sample consisted of peripheral blood. The receptors were gathered from a middle-aged woman with acute or convalescent COVID-19. Each CDR3 is given with its conserved first and last residue. D genes are given only for firm matches. Expanded clones get a size class; other rows say once, few or many, or leave the size out.

TRBV6-5,TRBD1,TRBJ1-1,NA,TGTGCCAGCAGTTCTCGGACAGGGCTCACTGAAGCTTTCTTT,CASSSRTGLTEAFF
TRBV12-3/TRBV12-4,NA,TRBJ1-2,NA,TGTGCCAGCAGTCCCACAGGGCCGGACGGCTACACCTTC,CASSPTGPDGYTF
TRBV5-1,TRBD1,TRBJ1-1,NA,TGCGCCAGCAGCACCAAACTACAGGGGAGTAAAGCTTTCTTT,CASSTKLQGSKAFF
TRBV5-8,TRBD2,TRBJ2-7,once,TGTGCCAGCAGCTTGGTTAGGGGCGCGGGAGCCTCCGAGCAGTACTTC,CASSLVRGAGASEQYF
TRBV18,NA,TRBJ2-7,NA,TGTGCCAGCTCACCACGGAGGGAGGCGTCTGGGGAGCAGTACTTC,CASSPRREASGEQYF
TRBV4-3,NA,TRBJ1-2,few,TGCGCCAGCAGCCAATCGGGACAATCTGGGTGGTATGGCTACACCTTC,CASSQSGQSGWYGYTF
TRBV10-1,TRBD1,TRBJ2-3,NA,TGCGCCAGCAGTGAGACAACAGGGGCGGATACGCAGTATTTT,CASSETTGADTQYF
TRBV15,NA,TRBJ2-1,NA,TGTGCCACCAGCACCGGAGTAGAGCAGTTCTTC,CATSTGVEQFF
TRBV5-5,NA,TRBJ1-1,NA,TGTGCCAGCATCCCTGTCCGGGGGGTGAACACTGAAGCTTTCTTT,CASIPVRGVNTEAFF
TRBV18,NA,TRBJ1-1,NA,TGTGCCAGCTCACCACAAGAAACAGGAGGGAGCACTGAAGCTTTCTTT,CASSPQETGGSTEAFF
TRBV10-3,NA,TRBJ1-1,NA,TGTGCCATCAGTGAGTCGAAGGGGGACACTGAAGCTTTCTTT,CAISESKGDTEAFF
TRBV10-3,TRBD1,TRBJ1-2,NA,TGTGCCATCAGTGGAACAGGGGTCGACTATGGCTACACCTTC,CAISGTGVDYGYTF
TRBV3-1/TRBV3-2,NA,TRBJ1-2,NA,TGTGCCAGCAGCCCTCCAGCGCGGGGCCCAAACTATGGCTACACCTTC,CASSPPARGPNYGYTF
TRBV19,TRBD1,TRBJ1-2,NA,TGTGCCAGTAGTATAGGACAGGGGGCACGTGGCTACACCTTC,CASSIGQGARGYTF
TRBV20-1,NA,TRBJ2-7,NA,TGCAGTGCTGTACAGGCCTACGAGCAGTACTTC,CSAVQAYEQYF
TRBV20-1,TRBD1,TRBJ1-5,NA,TGCAGTGCTAGTTCGGACAGGGCTAGCAATCAGCCCCAGCATTTT,CSASSDRASNQPQHF
TRBV19,TRBD1,TRBJ1-6,NA,TGTGCCAGTACCCACAGGGGCGCCGATAATTCACCCCTCCACTTT,CASTHRGADNSPLHF
TRBV19,NA,TRBJ1-5,NA,TGTGCCAGTAGTTCCCAGGGTAGGGGCAATCAGCCCCAGCATTTT,CASSSQGRGNQPQHF
TRBV4-1,NA,TRBJ1-5,NA,TGCGCCAGCAGCCTTGAGGGGGGGTTGAGCAATCAGCCCCAGCATTTT,CASSLEGGLSNQPQHF
TRBV7-2,TRBD2,TRBJ2-7,NA,TGTGCCAGCAGCTATGGAGCGGGGCTCGAGCAGTACTTC,CASSYGAGLEQYF
TRBV5-4,TRBD1,TRBJ2-1,NA,TGTGCCACGCAAGCGGGACAGGGATCCTACAATGAGCAGTTCTTC,CATQAGQGSYNEQFF
TRBV3-1/TRBV3-2,NA,TRBJ2-2,NA,TGTGCCAGCAGCCAACATCAGGGGGGTGTAGCCGGGGAGCTGTTTTTT,CASSQHQGGVAGELFF
TRBV3-1/TRBV3-2,NA,TRBJ1-2,NA,TGTGCCAGCAGCCAAGATCCCACGCCGAGGCACCACACCTTC,CASSQDPTPRHHTF
TRBV7-6,TRBD1,TRBJ1-2,NA,TGTGCCAGCAGCTCAAAACAGGGGGCAGATGGCTACACCTTC,CASSSKQGADGYTF
TRBV7-8,NA,TRBJ1-6,NA,TGTGCCAGCAGCCTCAGGGCCCTGGATAATTCACCCCTCCACTTT,CASSLRALDNSPLHF
TRBV3-1/TRBV3-2,TRBD1,TRBJ2-6,NA,TGTGCCAGCAGCCCTCCCGGGACAGTCTCTGGGGCCAACGTCCTGACTTTC,CASSPPGTVSGANVLTF
TRBV25-1,NA,TRBJ1-2,once,TGTGCCAGCAGTGAATTAATCGGCGCGGGTGGCTACACCTTC,CASSELIGAGGYTF
TRBV2,NA,TRBJ1-3,NA,TGTGCCAGCCAATTGAGGTCTGGAAACACCATATATTTT,CASQLRSGNTIYF
TRBV29-1,NA,TRBJ1-1,NA,TGCAGCGCTGGCGGGGGGCGCACTGAAGCTTTCTTT,CSAGGGRTEAFF